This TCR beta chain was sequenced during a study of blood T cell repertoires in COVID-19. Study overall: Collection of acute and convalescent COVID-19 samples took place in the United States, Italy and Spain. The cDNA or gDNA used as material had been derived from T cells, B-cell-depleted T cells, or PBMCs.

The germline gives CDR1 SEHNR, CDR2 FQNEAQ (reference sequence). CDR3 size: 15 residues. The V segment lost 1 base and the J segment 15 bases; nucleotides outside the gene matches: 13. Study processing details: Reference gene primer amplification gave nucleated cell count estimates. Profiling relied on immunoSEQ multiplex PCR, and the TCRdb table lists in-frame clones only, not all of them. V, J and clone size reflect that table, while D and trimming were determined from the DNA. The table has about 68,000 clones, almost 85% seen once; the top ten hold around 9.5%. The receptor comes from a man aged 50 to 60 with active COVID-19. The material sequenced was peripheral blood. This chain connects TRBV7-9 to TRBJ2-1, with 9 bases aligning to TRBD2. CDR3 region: CASSLVIAGVEPAFF. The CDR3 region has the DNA TGTGCCAGCAGCTTAGTAATAGCGGGAGTAGAGCCGGCGTTCTTC.